These 11 T cell receptor beta chains were all obtained from the same sample, sequenced in a study of blood T cell repertoires in COVID-19. TCRdb's table, derived via immunoSEQ multiplex PCR, lists solely in-frame clones and lacks some. Here the sample spans 260,000 or so clones, 85% to 90% being singletons. The sequencing sample was made of PBMCs or T cells enriched from blood (not recorded which). The receptors come from a man aged 18 to 30 who had recovered from COVID-19.

The chain recombines TRBV5-1 with TRBJ1-1; D is uncertain. The germline V and J ends were trimmed by 0 bases and 1 base, with 13 bases remaining between them. CDR1 and CDR2 from the germline V gene are SGHRS and YFSETQ. The CDR3 consists of 16 residues. The chain's CDR3 is CASSLDLGSGNTEAFF. As DNA, the CDR3 is TGCGCCAGCAGCTTGGATCTCGGGAGTGGGAACACTGAAGCTTTCTTT.

This clone was seen just once. The sample carries other DNA sequences with the same CDR3. The chain joins TRBV12-3 or TRBV12-4 to TRBJ1-1; D may be TRBD1 (6 bases). The CDR3 has 13 residues. V shed 6 bases and J shed 1 base, with 9 bases lying between them. As DNA, the CDR3 is TGTGCCAGCAGCCCGACAGGGAACACTGAAGCTTTCTTT. Translating it yields CASSPTGNTEAFF.

The gene calls are TRBV2 and TRBJ2-2, with 10 bases that match TRBD1. The ends lost 4 bases at V and 7 bases at J; junction bases unmatched: 6. The germline V gene encodes CDR1 SNHLY and CDR2 FYNNEI. The CDR3 is 15 amino acids. The CDR3 nucleotides are TGTGCCAGCAGTGTTGGACAGGGGGACGTCGGGGAGCTGTTTTTT. Its translation: CASSVGQGDVGELFF.

V usage is TRBV3-1 (or the pseudogene TRBV3-2) and J usage is TRBJ1-6; D uncertain. The CDR3 sequence is 14 residues long. CDR1 and CDR2 from the germline V gene are LGHDT and YNNKEL (reference sequence). The V end was cut by 8 bases, the J end by 4 bases, with 12 bases between. The CDR3 coding sequence is TGTGCCAGCGGTACCGGGAGATATAATTCACCCCTCCACTTT. Its translation is CASGTGRYNSPLHF.

The J gene is TRBJ2-5, the V gene TRBV19; TRBD1 aligns across 9 bases. Germline trimming cut 3 bases from V and 5 bases from J; bases unmatched to any gene: 7. The germline V gene has CDR1 LNHDA and CDR2 SQIVND (reference sequence). The CDR3 has 15 residues. This CDR3 reads CASSIRAGTGETQYF. The CDR3 DNA follows: TGTGCCAGTAGTATTAGAGCGGGGACAGGGGAGACCCAGTACTTC. The full variable domain, rest sourced from reference TRBV19 and TRBJ2-5, is DGGITQSPKYLFRKEGQNVTLSCEQNLNHDAMYWYRQDPGQGLRLIYYSQIVNDFQKGDIAEGYSVSREKKESFPLTVTSAQKNPTAFYLCASSIRAGTGETQYFGPGTRLLVL.

V usage is TRBV2 and J usage is TRBJ2-6; D is undetermined. Trimming left V 6 bases short and J 0 bases short, with 9 bases between. Germline V gene data show CDR1 as SNHLY and CDR2 as FYNNEI. The CDR3 covers 15 residues. CDR3 nucleotide sequence: TGTGCCAGCAGCCCTCCAGTCTCTGGGGCCAACGTCCTGACTTTC. Translated, it gives CASSPPVSGANVLTF.

This chain connects TRBV5-1 to TRBJ2-1, with 10 bases that match TRBD2. V lost 1 base to trimming and J lost 9 bases; unmatched junction nucleotides: 13. The CDR3 has 17 residues. Germline assignment: CDR1 SGHRS and CDR2 YFSETQ. The CDR3 DNA sequence: TGCGCCAGCAGCTTGAGGGCTAGCGGGAGTAGGTGGCGTGAGCAGTTCTTC. This codes for CASSLRASGSRWREQFF.

This clone appeared a single time. The chain recombines TRBV5-1 with TRBJ2-1; D is uncertain. The CDR3 spans 14 residues. Germline V gene lookup returns CDR1 SGHRS and CDR2 YFSETQ. V was trimmed by 4 bases and J by 0 bases, leaving 8 bases between them. CDR3 coding DNA: TGCGCCAGCAGCGCCTCCAGCTCCTACAATGAGCAGTTCTTC. It specifies CASSASSSYNEQFF.

The chain combines TRBV3-1 (or the pseudogene TRBV3-2) with TRBJ2-1; no reliable D call. V was cut by 2 bases and J by 0 bases, with 8 bases left in between. CDR3 length equals 15 residues. Germline V gene data show CDR1 as LGHDT and CDR2 as YNNKEL (reference sequence). The CDR3 coding sequence is TGTGCCAGCAGCCAATCCCCGGGCTCCTACAATGAGCAGTTCTTC. Protein sequence: CASSQSPGSYNEQFF.

This chain links TRBV5-1 with TRBJ2-7, with 8 bases identical to TRBD1. V was clipped by 0 bases and J by 13 bases; unmatched bases: 9. This CDR3 is built from 13 residues. Germline V gene sequence: CDR1 SGHRS, CDR2 YFSETQ. In nucleotides, the CDR3 is TGCGCCAGCAGCTTGGTAGGGACAGGTGAATTATACTTC. As protein: CASSLVGTGELYF.

V gene TRBV5-1 combines with J gene TRBJ2-2; D may be TRBD2 (5 bases). The CDR3 loop spans 15 amino acids. CDR1 is SGHRS, CDR2 YFSETQ, per germline. V gave up 5 bases and J gave up 5 bases, with 16 bases separating them. The CDR3 spells CASRGVTGRTGELFF. The CDR3 region has the DNA TGCGCCAGCAGAGGAGTAACGGGAAGGACCGGGGAGCTGTTTTTT.